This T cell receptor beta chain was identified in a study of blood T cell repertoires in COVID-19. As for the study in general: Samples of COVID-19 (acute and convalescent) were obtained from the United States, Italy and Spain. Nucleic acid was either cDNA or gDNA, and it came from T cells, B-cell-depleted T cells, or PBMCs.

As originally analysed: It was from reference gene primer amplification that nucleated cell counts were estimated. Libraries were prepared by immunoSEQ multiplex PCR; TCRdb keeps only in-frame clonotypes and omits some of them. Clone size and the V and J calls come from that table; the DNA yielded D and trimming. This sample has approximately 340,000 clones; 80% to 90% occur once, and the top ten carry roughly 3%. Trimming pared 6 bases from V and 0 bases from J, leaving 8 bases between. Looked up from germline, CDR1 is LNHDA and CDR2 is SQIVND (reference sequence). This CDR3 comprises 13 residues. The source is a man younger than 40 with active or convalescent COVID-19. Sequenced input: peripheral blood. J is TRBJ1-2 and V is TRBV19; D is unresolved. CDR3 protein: CASRSVSNYGYTF. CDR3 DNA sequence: TGTGCCAGTAGATCAGTATCTAACTATGGCTACACCTTC.